The 27 T cell receptor beta chains listed next were all sequenced from one sample in a study of T cell responses to AZD1222 COVID-19 vaccine. Assay: immunoSEQ multiplex PCR; the TCRdb copy retains only in-frame clones and omits some. The profile shows about 180,000 clones, roughly 94% of them singletons. The specimen comprised peripheral blood, sampled 28 days after the second AZD1222 dose. Receptors originate from an adult who received the AZD1222 COVID-19 vaccine.

The rearrangement uses TRBV19 and TRBJ1-1, with D possibly being TRBD1 (5 bases). Between the trimmed V and J ends, which lost 5 bases and 0 bases, there was a span of 10 bases. The germline CDR1 and CDR2 sequences are LNHDA and SQIVND (reference sequence). This CDR3 region has 14 residues. CDR3 nucleotides: TGTGCCAGTAGTCTGGGGGTCGTGAACACTGAAGCTTTCTTT. It yields the protein CASSLGVVNTEAFF.

The gene calls are TRBV7-2 and TRBJ1-4; 8 nucleotides agree with TRBD1. After removal of 2 bases from V and 0 bases from J, the junction contained 5 bases not matched to a gene. The germline V gene encodes CDR1 SGHTA and CDR2 FQGNSA. The CDR3 is 17 residues long. CDR3 DNA: TGTGCCAGCAGCTTATCCTACAGGGGGGCAACTAATGAAAAACTGTTTTTT. As protein: CASSLSYRGATNEKLFF.

V and J are TRBV4-1 and TRBJ1-4; D remains ambiguous. Trimming stripped 3 bases from V and 4 bases from J, with 15 bases between. Germline V gene lookup returns CDR1 MGHRA and CDR2 YSYEKL. This CDR3 has 16 amino acids. The CDR3 region has the DNA TGCGCCAGCAGCCAGGGCCGCAAGAGAATTAATGAAAAACTGTTTTTT. As protein: CASSQGRKRINEKLFF.

The V gene is TRBV5-8, the J gene TRBJ2-3; 9 bases map to TRBD2. Germline CDR1 reads SGHTS; CDR2 reads YDEGEE. V gave up 6 bases and J gave up 0 bases; unmatched junction bases: 11. There are 17 residues in the CDR3. The DNA for the CDR3 is TGTGCCAGCACCCTGAGTACTGGACTAGCGAGCACAGATACGCAGTATTTT. This sequence encodes CASTLSTGLASTDTQYF.

V gene TRBV20-1 combines with J gene TRBJ1-5; D remains ambiguous. The CDR3 spans 15 residues. Trimming cost V 5 bases and J 1 base, with 15 bases left between them. CDR1 and CDR2 from the germline V gene are DFQATT and SNEGSKA (reference sequence). The CDR3 loop reads CSAGGGGNSNQPQHF. CDR3 DNA: TGCAGTGCTGGTGGAGGCGGGAACAGCAATCAGCCCCAGCATTTT.

V usage is TRBV2 and J usage is TRBJ2-3; D is perhaps TRBD2 (6 bases). The CDR3 has 12 amino acids. Trimming pared 4 bases from V and 6 bases from J, leaving 8 bases between. The germline CDR1 and CDR2 sequences are SNHLY and FYNNEI. The CDR3 sequence: CASSGRVDTQYF. The CDR3, as DNA: TGTGCCAGCAGTGGGAGGGTGGATACGCAGTATTTT.

The chain couples TRBV5-1 to TRBJ1-2; D perhaps matches TRBD1 (5 bases). V lost 0 bases, J lost 3 bases, and 12 bases lay in between. Germline V gives CDR1 SGHRS, CDR2 YFSETQ. This CDR3 comprises 15 residues. CDR3 sequence reads: CASSLEGTGDYGYTF. The CDR3 bases are TGCGCCAGCAGCTTGGAAGGAACAGGCGACTATGGCTACACCTTC.

This clone is a singleton in its sample. The chain combines TRBV5-1 with TRBJ2-7; 7 nucleotides align to TRBD1. The CDR3 spans 15 residues. J gave up 3 bases and V 3 bases, and 9 bases lay outside the gene matches. Germline values: CDR1 SGHRS, CDR2 YFSETQ. The CDR3 DNA sequence: TGCGCCAGCAGCTGGGACCGTTCAGGGGGCTACGAGCAGTACTTC. Translation gives CASSWDRSGGYEQYF.

This clone was observed a single time. The rearrangement uses TRBV13 and TRBJ1-4, with D possibly TRBD1 on 6 matching bases. Looked up from germline, CDR1 is PRHDT and CDR2 is FYEKMQ (reference sequence). V lost 5 bases and J lost 3, with 16 bases in between. CDR3 length equals 16 residues. CDR3 DNA: TGTGCCAGCAGCCGGGGACACCGGGGAGCTAATGAAAAACTGTTTTTT. Translating it yields CASSRGHRGANEKLFF.

This chain uses TRBV9 with TRBJ2-1, with 8 nucleotides matching TRBD2. In germline, CDR1 is SGDLS, CDR2 YYNGEE. The length of the CDR3 is 15 residues. Trimming removed 2 bases from V and 0 bases from J; junction bases left unmatched: 1. Here the CDR3 DNA reads TGTGCCAGCAGCGTCGGGACTAGCTCCTACAATGAGCAGTTCTTC. Translating gives CASSVGTSSYNEQFF.

The rearrangement uses TRBV27 and TRBJ1-2; D ambiguous. V lost 2 bases to trimming and J lost 7 bases, with 11 bases between them. The CDR3 sequence is 13 residues long. The V gene's germline CDR1 is MNHEY and CDR2 SMNVEV (reference sequence). CDR3 nucleotides: TGTGCCAGCAGTTTAAGTGCCTACAGTGGCTACACCTTC. Its translation: CASSLSAYSGYTF.

The chain employs TRBV11-2 and TRBJ2-3; D might be TRBD1 (5 bases). Germline-derived CDR1 and CDR2 are SGHAT and FQNNGV. The CDR3 has 15 residues. V dropped 7 bases and J dropped 2 bases, with 16 bases sitting between them. CDR3 DNA sequence: TGTGCCAGCAACAATTTGGGGCCTTCCACAGATACGCAGTATTTT. Residues: CASNNLGPSTDTQYF.

The chain joins TRBV5-4 to TRBJ2-7, with D perhaps TRBD2 (5 bases). The V end lost 0 bases, the J end lost 3 bases, and 7 bases lay between the germline ends. Germline CDR1 reads SGHNT; CDR2 reads YYREEE (reference sequence). The CDR3 has 13 amino acids. In nucleotides, the CDR3 is TGTGCCAGCAGCTTGGATGGGAGCTACGAGCAGTACTTC. This codes for CASSLDGSYEQYF.

The gene calls are TRBV18 and TRBJ2-1; no firm D call. CDR3 length: 15 amino acids. The germline gives CDR1 KGHSH, CDR2 LQKENI. Trimming removed 2 bases at V and 0 bases at J, with 8 bases between. This chain's CDR3 is CASSPTQSSYNEQFF. The CDR3, as DNA: TGTGCCAGCTCACCAACGCAGAGCTCCTACAATGAGCAGTTCTTC. The full variable domain, with the rest looked up from reference TRBV18 and TRBJ2-1, is NAGVMQNPRHLVRRRGQEARLRCSPMKGHSHVYWYRQLPEEGLKFMVYLQKENIIDESGMPKERFSAEFPKEGPSILRIQQVVRGDSAAYFCASSPTQSSYNEQFFGPGTRLTVL.

This chain links TRBV19 with TRBJ2-1; TRBD2 matches at 7 bases. This CDR3 is 15 amino acids long. V lost 4 bases, J lost 8 bases, and 11 bases stayed unmatched. Germline assignment: CDR1 LNHDA and CDR2 SQIVND (reference sequence). The CDR3 DNA reads as TGTGCCAGTAGTACAATGGGGCTAGCGGAGGATGAGCAGTTCTTC. Its protein is CASSTMGLAEDEQFF.

This chain joins TRBV7-8 and TRBJ1-2; a weak D match, TRBD1 (6 bases). CDR1 is SGHVS and CDR2 is FQNEAQ in the germline V gene. V was cut by 8 bases and J by 8 bases, with 18 bases left in between. This CDR3 has 13 amino acids. The CDR3 sequence: CASAYRRTGGYTF. For the CDR3, the DNA is TGTGCCAGCGCCTACAGGAGAACAGGGGGCTACACCTTC.

The J gene is TRBJ2-1, the V gene TRBV27; D is possibly TRBD1 (5 bases). Trimming shortened V by 8 bases and J by 4 bases, and 12 bases separated the two germline ends. The CDR3 is 13 amino acids. In germline, CDR1 is MNHEY, CDR2 SMNVEV (reference sequence). The DNA of the CDR3 is TGTGCCAGCTCAAGCCAGGGATACAATGAGCAGTTCTTC. It is translated as CASSSQGYNEQFF.

The chain recombines TRBV27 with TRBJ1-1; 8 bases are shared with TRBD1. The V gene end was trimmed by 4 bases and the J gene end by 3 bases; junction bases not matched to a gene: 7. CDR1 and CDR2 from the germline V gene are MNHEY and SMNVEV (reference sequence). The CDR3 has 15 residues. The CDR3 nucleotides are TGTGCCAGCAGTTACCAGGGGGCTGGGGACACTGAAGCTTTCTTT. This codes for CASSYQGAGDTEAFF.

The chain employs TRBV18 and TRBJ2-1; a possible D gene is TRBD2 (6 bases). The V gene lost 6 bases and the J gene lost 3 bases, with 9 bases spanning the gap. Germline CDR1 reads KGHSH; CDR2 reads LQKENI. This CDR3 contains 13 residues. CDR3 sequence: CASSRDFYNEQFF. The CDR3 region has the DNA TGTGCCAGCTCCCGGGACTTCTACAATGAGCAGTTCTTC. Filled out from reference TRBV18 and TRBJ2-1, the complete variable domain reads NAGVMQNPRHLVRRRGQEARLRCSPMKGHSHVYWYRQLPEEGLKFMVYLQKENIIDESGMPKERFSAEFPKEGPSILRIQQVVRGDSAAYFCASSRDFYNEQFFGPGTRLTVL.

This chain connects TRBV19 to TRBJ1-3, with D tentatively TRBD1 (6 bases). The CDR3 totals 15 residues. The germline V and J ends were trimmed by 3 bases and 4 bases, with 13 bases remaining between them. CDR1 is LNHDA and CDR2 is SQIVND in the germline V gene (reference sequence). CDR3 amino acids: CASSITGLRGNTIYF. DNA for the CDR3: TGTGCCAGTAGTATTACAGGGCTGAGAGGAAACACCATATATTTT.

This clone was observed a single time. The V call is TRBV11-1, the J call TRBJ1-1; 8 positions agree with TRBD1. Germline assignment: CDR1 SGHAT and CDR2 FQDESV (reference sequence). J was trimmed by 3 bases and V by 4 bases; bases with no gene match: 7. The CDR3 contains 15 residues. The CDR3 region is CASSSQGAGDTEAFF. The CDR3 bases are TGTGCCAGCAGCTCCCAGGGGGCGGGGGACACTGAAGCTTTCTTT.

The chain joins TRBV12-3 or TRBV12-4 to TRBJ1-1; possible D gene TRBD1, 6 bases. The CDR3 consists of 11 residues. Trimming stripped 4 bases from V and 10 bases from J, with 10 bases between. This CDR3 reads CASSSGGRAFF. Written as DNA, the CDR3 is TGTGCCAGCAGTTCCGGGGGGCGAGCTTTCTTT.

The rearrangement joins TRBV7-2 to TRBJ2-7; 8 bases match TRBD2. Losses at the gene ends were 3 bases for V and 0 bases for J; bases not matched to a gene: 4. The V gene's germline CDR1 is SGHTA and CDR2 FQGNSA. This CDR3 has 15 residues. CDR3: CASSFGLASSYEQYF. The CDR3, as DNA: TGTGCCAGCAGCTTCGGACTAGCAAGCTCCTACGAGCAGTACTTC.

This rearrangement joins TRBV18 to TRBJ1-1; D may be TRBD1 (5 bases). Trimming left V 3 bases short and J 5 bases short, with 13 bases between. Germline CDR1 KGHSH, CDR2 LQKENI. The CDR3 length is 14 residues. The CDR3 DNA follows: TGTGCCAGCTCACCGATCCAGGGAAGGACTGAAGCTTTCTTT. Residues: CASSPIQGRTEAFF.

The chain carries TRBV11-3 and TRBJ2-5; no clear D gene. Germline assignment: CDR1 SGHNT and CDR2 YENEEA. Trimming stripped 5 bases from V and 2 bases from J, with 12 bases between. The CDR3 loop spans 14 amino acids. The CDR3, as DNA: TGTGCCAGCAGCCCGCAACTTTTACAAGAGACCCAGTACTTC. Protein sequence: CASSPQLLQETQYF.

V gene TRBV19 combines with J gene TRBJ1-4; D uncertain. The V gene's germline CDR1 is LNHDA and CDR2 SQIVND (reference sequence). The CDR3 totals 14 residues. The ends were cut back, 0 bases at V and 11 bases at J, with 13 bases in the middle. The CDR3 protein is CASSIDRSAYKLFF. The CDR3 DNA reads TGTGCCAGTAGTATAGATCGATCTGCTTACAAACTGTTTTTT.

This clone was recorded only once. The gene calls are TRBV2 and TRBJ1-2; D not resolved. CDR1 is SNHLY, CDR2 FYNNEI, per germline. V lost 1 base and J lost 7, with 4 bases in between. The CDR3 is 11 amino acids. CDR3 protein: CASSEVIGYTF. Here the CDR3 DNA reads TGTGCCAGCAGTGAAGTGATTGGCTACACCTTC.